A selection of T cell receptor beta chains follows, all from one sample in a study of graft-versus-host responses after intestinal transplantation. Assay used: immunoSEQ multiplex PCR; TCRdb lists only in-frame clones, some missing. The sample contains tens of thousands of clones, approximately 92% of which appear only once. Their antigens remain unidentified. The sample consisted of unstimulated CD8+ T cells sorted from spleen or lymph node cells, taken before intestinal transplant. These receptors all stem from a human donor who received an intestinal transplant. The CDR3 runs from the conserved cysteine through the conserved F or W. D genes are given only for firm matches. For some rows the clone size is stated as once, few or many, or as a class when expanded; others skip it.

CASSLTLAGELFF,TGTGCCAGCAGCTTAACACTAGCCGGGGAGCTGTTTTTT,TRBJ2-2,.,TRBV11-2,.,13
CASSLPGTAYGYTF,TGTGCCAGCAGCTTACCCGGGACAGCTTATGGCTACACCTTC,TRBJ1-2,.,TRBV7-2,TRBD1,14
CASSALITAVPLF,TGTGCCAGCAGTGCCCTCATTACAGCGGTTCCGCTCTTT,TRBJ1-1,.,TRBV9,.,13
CASSLRGSGANVLTF,TGTGCCAGCAGTTTACGGGGGTCTGGGGCCAACGTCCTGACTTTC,TRBJ2-6,.,TRBV27,.,15
CASSQAGTGTYEQYF,TGTGCCAGCAGCCAGGCCGGGACAGGGACTTACGAGCAGTACTTC,TRBJ2-7,.,TRBV4-2,TRBD1,15
CASSQLLAGDAYNEQFF,TGTGCCAGCAGCCAACTACTAGCGGGTGATGCCTACAATGAGCAGTTCTTC,TRBJ2-1,few,TRBV4-2,TRBD2,17
CASSQDLTGTRGADTQYF,TGCGCCAGCAGCCAAGATCTTACCGGGACTAGGGGCGCAGATACGCAGTATTTT,TRBJ2-3,.,TRBV4-3,TRBD2,18
CASSRSGTHYEQYF,TGTGCCAGCAGTCGCTCCGGGACACACTACGAGCAGTACTTC,TRBJ2-7,.,TRBV27,.,14
CASSLTGAGASYTF,TGTGCCAGCAGCTTGACCGGGGCAGGGGCGAGCTACACCTTC,TRBJ1-2,.,TRBV5-4,.,14
CASSESGQVYEQYF,TGCGCCAGCAGTGAGTCGGGGCAGGTCTACGAGCAGTACTTC,TRBJ2-7,.,TRBV10-2,.,14
CASRSAFF,TGTGCCAGCAGGTCGGCTTTCTTT,TRBJ1-1,.,TRBV27,.,8
CAIQGVAGELFF,TGTGCCATCCAGGGGGTGGCCGGGGAGCTGTTTTTT,TRBJ2-2,.,TRBV19,TRBD1,12
CASSPGQGYEQYF,TGTGCCAGCAGCCCAGGACAGGGTTACGAGCAGTACTTC,TRBJ2-7,.,TRBV14,TRBD1,13
CASSLAVPAGGHGNTIYF,TGTGCCAGCAGCTTAGCAGTCCCGGCAGGGGGGCATGGAAACACCATATATTTT,TRBJ1-3,once,TRBV7-6,TRBD1,18